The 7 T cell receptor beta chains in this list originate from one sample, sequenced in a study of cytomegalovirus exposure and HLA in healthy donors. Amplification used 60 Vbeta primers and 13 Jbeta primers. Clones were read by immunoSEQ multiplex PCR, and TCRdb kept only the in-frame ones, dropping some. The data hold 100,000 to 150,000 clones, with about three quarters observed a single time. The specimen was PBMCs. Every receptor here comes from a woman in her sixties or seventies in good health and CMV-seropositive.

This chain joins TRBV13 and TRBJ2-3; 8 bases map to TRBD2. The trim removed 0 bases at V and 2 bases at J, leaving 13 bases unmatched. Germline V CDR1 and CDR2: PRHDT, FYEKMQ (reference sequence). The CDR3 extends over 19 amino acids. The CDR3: CASSLGRSGGPLDTDTQYF. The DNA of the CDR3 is TGTGCCAGCAGCTTAGGCCGCAGCGGGGGACCCCTAGACACAGATACGCAGTATTTT. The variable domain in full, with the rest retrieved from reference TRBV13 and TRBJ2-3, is AAGVIQSPRHLIKEKRETATLKCYPIPRHDTVYWYQQGPGQDPQFLISFYEKMQSDKGSIPDRFSAQQFSDYHSELNMSSLELGDSALYFCASSLGRSGGPLDTDTQYFGPGTRLTVL.

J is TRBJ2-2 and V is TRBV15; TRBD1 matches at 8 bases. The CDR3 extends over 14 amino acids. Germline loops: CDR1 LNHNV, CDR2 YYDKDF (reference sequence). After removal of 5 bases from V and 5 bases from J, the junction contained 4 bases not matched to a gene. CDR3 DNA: TGTGCCACCAGCTCCCACAGGGGGACCGGGGAGCTGTTTTTT. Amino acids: CATSSHRGTGELFF. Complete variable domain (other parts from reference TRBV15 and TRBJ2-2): DAMVIQNPRYQVTQFGKPVTLSCSQTLNHNVMYWYQQKSSQAPKLLFHYYDKDFNNEADTPDNFQSRRPNTSFCFLDIRSPGLGDTAMYLCATSSHRGTGELFFGEGSRLTVL.

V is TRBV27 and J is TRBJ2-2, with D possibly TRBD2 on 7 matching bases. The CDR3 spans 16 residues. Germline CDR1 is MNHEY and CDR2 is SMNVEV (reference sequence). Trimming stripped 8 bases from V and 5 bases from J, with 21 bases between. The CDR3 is CASQRGGVGGTGELFF. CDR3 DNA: TGTGCCAGCCAAAGGGGGGGGGTTGGGGGAACCGGGGAGCTGTTTTTT.

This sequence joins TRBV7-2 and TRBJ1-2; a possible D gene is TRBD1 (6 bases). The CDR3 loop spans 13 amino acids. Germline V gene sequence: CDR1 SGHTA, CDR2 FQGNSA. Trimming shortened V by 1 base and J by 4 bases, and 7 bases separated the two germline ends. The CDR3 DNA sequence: TGTGCCAGCAGCTTAGTAGGGGGCTATGGCTACACCTTC. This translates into CASSLVGGYGYTF.

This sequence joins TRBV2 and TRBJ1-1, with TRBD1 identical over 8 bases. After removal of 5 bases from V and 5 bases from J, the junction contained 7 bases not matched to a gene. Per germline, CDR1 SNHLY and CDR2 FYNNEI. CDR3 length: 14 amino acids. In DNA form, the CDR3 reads TGTGCCAGCAGTAAAGGACAGGGAAGAACTGAAGCTTTCTTT. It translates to CASSKGQGRTEAFF.

Here the CDR3 DNA reads TGTGCCAGCAGCTTTCCTCTGGGGGAGCTGTTTTTT. Its translation is CASSFPLGELFF. V is TRBV7-2 and J is TRBJ2-2; D is unresolved. Germline lookup yields CDR1 SGHTA and CDR2 FQGNSA. The germline V and J ends were trimmed by 3 bases and 8 bases, with 7 bases remaining between them. This CDR3 is built from 12 residues.

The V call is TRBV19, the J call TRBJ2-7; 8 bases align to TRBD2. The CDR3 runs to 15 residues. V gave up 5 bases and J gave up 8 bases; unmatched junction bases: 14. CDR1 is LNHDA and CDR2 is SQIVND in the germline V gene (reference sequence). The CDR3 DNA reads TGTGCCAGTAGTCCCCGGGGGAGCGGGGGATCTAAGCAGTACTTC. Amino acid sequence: CASSPRGSGGSKQYF.